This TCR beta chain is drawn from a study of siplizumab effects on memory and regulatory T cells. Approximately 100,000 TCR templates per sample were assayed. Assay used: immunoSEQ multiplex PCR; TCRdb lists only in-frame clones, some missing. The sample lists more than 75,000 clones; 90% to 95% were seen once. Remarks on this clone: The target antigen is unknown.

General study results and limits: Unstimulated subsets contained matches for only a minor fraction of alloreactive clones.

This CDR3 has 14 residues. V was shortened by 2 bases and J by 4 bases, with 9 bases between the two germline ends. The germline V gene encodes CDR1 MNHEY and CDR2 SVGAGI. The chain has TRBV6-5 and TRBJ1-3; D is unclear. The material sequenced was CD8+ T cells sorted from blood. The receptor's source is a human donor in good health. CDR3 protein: CASSYRENGNTIYF. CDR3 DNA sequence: TGTGCCAGCAGTTACAGGGAAAACGGAAACACCATATATTTT.